These 19 T cell receptor beta chains share one sample of origin, sequenced in a study of OX40 agonist ivuxolimab in advanced cancers. Sequenced by immunoSEQ multiplex PCR; TCRdb stores in-frame clones only, minus some. Of 50,000 or so clones detected, 85% to 95% appear once; the ten largest clones hold 8% to 10%. The sample in question was CD4+ or CD8+ T cells sorted from blood, obtained in a trial of the OX40 agonist ivuxolimab. All receptors come from an adult with an advanced solid tumor such as melanoma, head and neck, liver or kidney cancer.

The V and J genes are TRBV4-3 and TRBJ1-2; D is possibly TRBD1 (5 bases). Looked up from germline, CDR1 is LGHNA and CDR2 is YSLEER. V lost 0 bases and J 8 bases, leaving 22 bases between the germline ends. This CDR3 has 17 residues. CDR3 nucleotide sequence: TGCGCCAGCAGCCAAGAGAGGGGAGACGGGGCTAATGCCGGCTACACCTTC. Its translation is CASSQERGDGANAGYTF.

The chain recombines TRBV6-6 with TRBJ1-2, with D hard to call. This CDR3 has 13 amino acids. Germline assignment: CDR1 MNHNY and CDR2 SVGAGI (reference sequence). Trimming removed 0 bases at V and 3 bases at J, with 5 bases between. The CDR3 is CASSYSPHYGYTF. CDR3 sequence (DNA): TGTGCCAGCAGTTACTCCCCTCACTATGGCTACACCTTC.

V and J are TRBV7-9 and TRBJ2-1; 8 nucleotides agree with TRBD1. CDR3 length equals 15 residues. Germline CDR1 SEHNR, CDR2 FQNEAQ (reference sequence). V dropped 5 bases and J dropped 2; count of bases not matched to a gene: 5. Here the CDR3 DNA reads TGTGCCAGCAGCCCCGGGACAGGAGCCTACAATGAGCAGTTCTTC. It translates to CASSPGTGAYNEQFF.

The V and J genes are TRBV7-3 and TRBJ2-6, with TRBD1 identical over 10 bases. The CDR3 is 20 residues long. CDR1 is SGHTA, CDR2 FQGTGA, per germline. V gave up 0 bases and J gave up 0 bases; unmatched junction bases: 8. In nucleotides, the CDR3 is TGTGCCAGCAGCTTAACAAAGGGACAGGGGATGAGCTCTGGGGCCAACGTCCTGACTTTC. As protein: CASSLTKGQGMSSGANVLTF.

The CDR3 bases are TGCGCCAGCAGCCAAGATCAGGGTTCCTACAATGAGCAGTTCTTC. It codes for CASSQDQGSYNEQFF. The chain is built from TRBV4-3 and TRBJ2-1; maybe TRBD1 (5 bases). The CDR3 is 15 amino acids. Trimming took off 0 bases at V and 1 base at J, with 7 bases between the two ends. Looked up from germline, CDR1 is LGHNA and CDR2 is YSLEER.

The V call is TRBV6-1, the J call TRBJ2-1; TRBD1 matches at 10 bases. This CDR3 has 13 amino acids. The trim removed 10 bases at V and 5 bases at J, leaving 5 bases unmatched. Germline assignment: CDR1 MNHNS and CDR2 SASEGT. The CDR3 loop is CATWDRGNNEQFF. CDR3 nucleotide sequence: TGTGCCACCTGGGACAGGGGAAACAATGAGCAGTTCTTC.

The V and J genes are TRBV27 and TRBJ2-7; possible D gene TRBD1, 6 bases. Germline V lookup: CDR1 MNHEY, CDR2 SMNVEV (reference sequence). The CDR3 consists of 14 residues. Trimming removed 8 bases at V and 5 bases at J, with 19 bases between. The CDR3 reads CASLPPDSCNEQYF. CDR3 nucleotide sequence: TGTGCCAGCCTACCCCCGGACAGTTGCAACGAGCAGTACTTC.

The genes are TRBV25-1 and TRBJ1-1, with TRBD1 as a possible D gene (5 bases). Germline lookup yields CDR1 MGHDK and CDR2 SYGVNS. The CDR3 sequence is 13 residues long. The germline V and J ends were trimmed by 1 base and 4 bases, with 7 bases remaining between them. This chain's CDR3 is CASSELGTTEAFF. As DNA, the CDR3 is TGTGCCAGCAGTGAATTGGGGACCACTGAAGCTTTCTTT.

This chain connects TRBV5-1 to TRBJ1-3; D call uncertain. The CDR3 contains 16 residues. Trimming took 0 bases from V and 0 from J, leaving 10 bases between them. Germline CDR1 and CDR2: SGHRS and YFSETQ. The CDR3 sequence: CASSLAAAASGNTIYF. In DNA form, the CDR3 reads TGCGCCAGCAGCTTGGCGGCAGCCGCCTCTGGAAACACCATATATTTT.

The chain combines TRBV7-9 with TRBJ2-7; either TRBD1 or TRBD2 may fit D (5 bases each). The CDR3 is 14 residues long. Between the trimmed V and J ends, which lost 3 bases and 6 bases, there was a span of 15 bases. The V gene's germline CDR1 is SEHNR and CDR2 FQNEAQ (reference sequence). The CDR3 sequence is CASSFTGPATEQYF. The CDR3 region has the DNA TGTGCCAGCAGCTTTACGGGACCCGCAACCGAGCAGTACTTC.

The rearrangement uses TRBV9 and TRBJ2-3, with D maybe TRBD1 (6 bases). CDR1 SGDLS and CDR2 YYNGEE come from the germline V gene. The CDR3 runs 14 residues. The V end was cut by 5 bases, the J end by 3 bases, with 13 bases between. This CDR3 is CASSEGERTDTQYF. In DNA, the CDR3 is TGTGCCAGCAGTGAGGGGGAACGTACAGATACGCAGTATTTT.

J is TRBJ2-3 and V is TRBV7-9; TRBD1 is a possible D gene (5 bases). V gave up 4 bases and J gave up 4 bases, with 15 bases separating them. This CDR3 contains 15 residues. The germline V gene encodes CDR1 SEHNR and CDR2 FQNEAQ (reference sequence). CDR3 residues: CASSSTVKESDTQYF. In nucleotides, the CDR3 is TGTGCCAGCAGCTCGACAGTAAAAGAGTCAGATACGCAGTATTTT. Supplemented by reference TRBV7-9 and TRBJ2-3, the full variable domain reads DTGVSQNPRHKITKRGQNVTFRCDPISEHNRLYWYRQTLGQGPEFLTYFQNEAQLEKSRLLSDRFSAERPKGSFSTLEIQRTEQGDSAMYLCASSSTVKESDTQYFGPGTRLTVL.

The chain carries TRBV6-5 and TRBJ2-2; maybe TRBD1 (5 bases). V lost 2 bases to trimming and J lost 5 bases, with 12 bases between them. The CDR3 sequence is 15 residues long. Germline CDR1 reads MNHEY; CDR2 reads SVGAGI. The CDR3: CASSYDSLGTGELFF. The DNA of the CDR3 is TGTGCCAGCAGTTACGACAGCCTAGGGACCGGGGAGCTGTTTTTT.

The rearrangement links TRBV11-2 to TRBJ1-4; a possible D gene is TRBD1 (5 bases). CDR3 length: 17 residues. Per germline, CDR1 SGHAT and CDR2 FQNNGV. Trimming cost V 5 bases and J 6 bases, with 22 bases left between them. This chain's CDR3 is CASSPGWYMGDDEKLFF. CDR3 bases: TGTGCCAGCAGCCCGGGCTGGTATATGGGGGACGATGAAAAACTGTTTTTT. The full variable domain, with the rest looked up from reference TRBV11-2 and TRBJ1-4, is EAGVAQSPRYKIIEKRQSVAFWCNPISGHATLYWYQQILGQGPKLLIQFQNNGVVDDSQLPKDRFSAERLKGVDSTLKIQPAKLEDSAVYLCASSPGWYMGDDEKLFFGSGTQLSVL.

This chain links TRBV7-9 with TRBJ2-5; 13 nucleotides align to TRBD2. From germline, CDR1 is SEHNR and CDR2 FQNEAQ (reference sequence). V lost 1 base and J lost 1; bases outside the gene matches: 3. The CDR3 sequence is 17 residues long. The CDR3 protein is CASSLEGLAGIQETQYF. The CDR3, as DNA: TGTGCCAGCAGCTTAGAGGGACTAGCGGGGATCCAAGAGACCCAGTACTTC.

The count of this clone is one. The V call is TRBV7-9, the J call TRBJ2-2; D uncertain. V was trimmed by 8 bases and J by 4 bases, leaving 14 bases between them. CDR3 length: 14 amino acids. Germline V gene sequence: CDR1 SEHNR, CDR2 FQNEAQ (reference sequence). The CDR3 loop is CASRTEWGTGELFF. The CDR3 coding sequence is TGTGCCAGCCGCACTGAATGGGGCACCGGGGAGCTGTTTTTT.

V is TRBV27 and J is TRBJ2-5; either TRBD1 or TRBD2 may supply D (6 bases each). Germline assignment: CDR1 MNHEY and CDR2 SMNVEV (reference sequence). The CDR3 is made up of 16 amino acids. The V gene lost 5 bases and the J gene lost 4 bases, with 20 bases spanning the gap. The CDR3 is CASSLMYRDFGETQYF. The CDR3 coding sequence is TGTGCCAGCAGTCTAATGTACAGGGACTTCGGAGAGACCCAGTACTTC.

CDR3 protein: CASSQRGGQGLSGANVLTF. DNA of the CDR3: TGTGCCAGCAGCCAGCGAGGGGGGCAGGGGCTGTCTGGGGCCAACGTCCTGACTTTC. The chain uses TRBV5-6 and TRBJ2-6; TRBD1 or TRBD2 may be the D gene (6 bases each). Germline assignment: CDR1 SGHDT and CDR2 YYEEEE. Trimming shortened V by 4 bases and J by 1 base, and 21 bases separated the two germline ends. The CDR3 sequence is 19 residues long.

The chain links TRBV19 to TRBJ2-1, with D hard to call. From germline, CDR1 is LNHDA and CDR2 SQIVND (reference sequence). This CDR3 is built from 16 residues. Trimming pared 6 bases from V and 0 bases from J, leaving 15 bases between. The chain's CDR3 is CASRVLATSSYNEQFF. The CDR3 DNA is TGTGCCAGTAGGGTGCTGGCCACCAGCTCCTACAATGAGCAGTTCTTC.